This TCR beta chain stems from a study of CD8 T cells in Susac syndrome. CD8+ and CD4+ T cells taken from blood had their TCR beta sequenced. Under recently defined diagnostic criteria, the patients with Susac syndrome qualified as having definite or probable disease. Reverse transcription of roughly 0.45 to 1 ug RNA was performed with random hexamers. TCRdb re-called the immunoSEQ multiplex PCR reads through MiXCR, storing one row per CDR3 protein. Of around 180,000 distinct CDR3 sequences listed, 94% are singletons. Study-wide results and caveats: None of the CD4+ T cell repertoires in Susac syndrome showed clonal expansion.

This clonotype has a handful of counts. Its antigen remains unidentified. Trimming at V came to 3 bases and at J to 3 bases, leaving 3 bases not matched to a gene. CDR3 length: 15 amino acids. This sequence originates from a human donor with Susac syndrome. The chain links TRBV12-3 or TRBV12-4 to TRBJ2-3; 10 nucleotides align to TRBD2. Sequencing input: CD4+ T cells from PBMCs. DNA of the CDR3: TGTGCCAGCAGTTTGGGGACTAGCGCAACAGATACGCAGTATTTT. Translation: CASSLGTSATDTQYF.